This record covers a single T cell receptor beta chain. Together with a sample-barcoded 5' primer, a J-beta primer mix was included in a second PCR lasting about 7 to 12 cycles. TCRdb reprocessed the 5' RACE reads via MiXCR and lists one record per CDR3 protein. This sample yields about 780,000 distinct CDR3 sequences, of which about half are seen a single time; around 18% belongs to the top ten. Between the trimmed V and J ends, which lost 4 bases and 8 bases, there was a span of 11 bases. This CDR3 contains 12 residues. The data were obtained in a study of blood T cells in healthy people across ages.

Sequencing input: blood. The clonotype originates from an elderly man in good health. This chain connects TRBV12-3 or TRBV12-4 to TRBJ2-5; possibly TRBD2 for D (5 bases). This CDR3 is CASSYRDSTQYF. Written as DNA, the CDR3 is TGTGCCAGCAGTTACCGGGATTCTACCCAGTACTTC.